There are a few counts of the clone carrying this TCR beta chain. Its antigen is unidentified. This CDR3 contains 12 residues. V gave up 3 bases and J gave up 10 bases, with 12 bases separating them. Germline CDR1 reads SGHTA; CDR2 reads FQGNSA. The data derive from a study of vaccination effects on CD4 cells after COVID-19. Study-wide findings and caveats: Late post-vaccination, clones induced by infection and those induced by vaccine underwent marked clonal contraction.

The data were produced by immunoSEQ multiplex PCR, yet TCRdb's version contains in-frame clones alone and is incomplete. There are some 34,000 clones in the sample; 82% occur only once, and less than 1.6% lies in the top ten. Prior to sequencing, the ViraFEST assay stimulated PBMC with viral peptide pools, which expanded the antigen-specific CD4+ T cells. At the end of approximately 10 days of culture, CD4+ T cells were isolated. Vaccine administered to participants consisted of two doses of either BNT162b2 or mRNA-1273. This sample comprised CD4+ T cells from PBMCs cultured with HCoV-NL63 spike peptides, obtained after COVID-19 vaccination. The chain links TRBV7-2 to TRBJ1-1, with a tentative D call TRBD1 (5 bases). This clonotype originated in a human donor who received a COVID-19 vaccine. Some clones in this sample may be carry-over from other donors' samples. In nucleotides, the CDR3 is TGTGCCAGCAGCTTTGGGGGTATAGTAGCTTTCTTT. This gives the protein CASSFGGIVAFF.